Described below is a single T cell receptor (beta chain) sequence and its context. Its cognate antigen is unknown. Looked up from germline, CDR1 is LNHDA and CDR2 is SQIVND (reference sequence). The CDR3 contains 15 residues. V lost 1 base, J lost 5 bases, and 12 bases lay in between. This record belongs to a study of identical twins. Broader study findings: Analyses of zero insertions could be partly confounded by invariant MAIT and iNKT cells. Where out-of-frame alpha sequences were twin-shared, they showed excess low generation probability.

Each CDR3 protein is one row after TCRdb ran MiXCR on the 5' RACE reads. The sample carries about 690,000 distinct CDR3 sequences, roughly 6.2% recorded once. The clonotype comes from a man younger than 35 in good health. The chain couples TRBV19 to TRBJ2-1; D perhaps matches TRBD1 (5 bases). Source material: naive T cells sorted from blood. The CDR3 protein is CASSIVGRNNNEQFF. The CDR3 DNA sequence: TGTGCCAGTAGTATAGTGGGGCGGAACAACAATGAGCAGTTCTTC.